Listed here are 18 T cell receptor beta chains from one sample, sequenced in a study of CD8 T cells in ankylosing spondylitis. TCRdb used MiXCR to reprocess the 5' RACE reads, holding one entry per CDR3 protein. Of about 360,000 distinct CDR3 sequences in the sample, roughly 20% are singletons; the top ten hold around 14%. The specimen sequenced was blood, either unsorted or a sorted T cell fraction (not recorded which). The receptors were sampled from a male donor with ankylosing spondylitis or in good health (not recorded which).

This clonotype has a handful of counts. The chain recombines TRBV6-1 with TRBJ2-5; D not resolved. V was trimmed by 6 bases and J by 2 bases, leaving 10 bases between them. Germline CDR1 MNHNS, CDR2 SASEGT. CDR3 length equals 13 residues. The CDR3 DNA reads as TGTGCCAGCAGAATGGCGTATCAAGAGACCCAGTACTTC. Its translation: CASRMAYQETQYF.

This clonotype came up a few times. Here the CDR3 DNA reads TGCGCCAGCAGCGTCCCCCCGGACAGGCCTTCCTACGAGCAGTACTTC. Amino acids: CASSVPPDRPSYEQYF. The V gene is TRBV5-1, the J gene TRBJ2-7; TRBD1 agrees at 7 bases. This CDR3 region has 16 residues. V lost 4 bases, J lost 1 base, and 11 bases stayed unmatched. The germline CDR1 and CDR2 sequences are SGHRS and YFSETQ.

The gene calls are TRBV4-2 and TRBJ2-7; TRBD1 aligns across 9 bases. The ends lost 0 bases at V and 3 bases at J; junction bases unmatched: 6. This CDR3 is built from 16 residues. Germline V CDR1 and CDR2: LGHNA, YNFKEQ. The CDR3: CASSQEKGTGFYEQYF. CDR3 nucleotide sequence: TGTGCCAGCAGCCAAGAAAAAGGGACAGGGTTCTACGAGCAGTACTTC.

J is TRBJ2-7 and V is TRBV18; perhaps D is TRBD1 or TRBD2 (5 bases each). CDR3 length: 15 amino acids. Trimming took 4 bases from V and 1 from J, leaving 14 bases between them. CDR1 and CDR2 from the germline V gene are KGHSH and LQKENI. CDR3 DNA: TGTGCCAGCTCACTTGACGGGACGGGATCCTACGAGCAGTACTTC. This encodes CASSLDGTGSYEQYF.

This clonotype came up a few times. J is TRBJ2-3 and V is TRBV20-1; D is unresolved. The CDR3 has 12 amino acids. CDR1 is DFQATT, CDR2 SNEGSKA, per germline (reference sequence). V lost 6 bases, J lost 2 bases, and 9 bases lay in between. CDR3 DNA sequence: TGCAGTGCCCCTATGAACACAGATACGCAGTATTTT. The encoded protein is CSAPMNTDTQYF.

This clonotype was counted between two and nine times. J is TRBJ2-1 and V is TRBV12-3 or TRBV12-4, with a weak D call TRBD2 (5 bases). Trimming stripped 5 bases from V and 5 bases from J, with 16 bases between. The CDR3 contains 15 residues. CDR3 bases: TGTGCCAGCAGTCCGAGCCAGGACGGGAACAATGAGCAGTTCTTC. Translating gives CASSPSQDGNNEQFF.

The chain carries TRBV12-3 or TRBV12-4 and TRBJ2-1, with D possibly matching TRBD1 (7 bases). The V and J ends lost 5 bases and 9 bases respectively, with 14 bases between them. CDR3 size: 13 residues. The CDR3 reads CASSAGGPVEQFF. DNA of the CDR3: TGTGCCAGCAGTGCAGGGGGGCCGGTTGAGCAGTTCTTC.

V usage is TRBV27 and J usage is TRBJ2-7; a possible D gene is TRBD2 (6 bases). V lost 2 bases and J 3 bases, leaving 14 bases between the germline ends. CDR1 MNHEY and CDR2 SMNVEV come from the germline V gene (reference sequence). The CDR3 runs 15 residues. CDR3 coding DNA: TGTGCCAGCAGTTTAGCGGTAGCGGAGCACTACGAGCAGTACTTC. It yields the protein CASSLAVAEHYEQYF.

This clonotype showed up just a few times. The chain combines TRBV29-1 with TRBJ2-1; TRBD2 is a possible D gene (6 bases). V was pared by 6 bases and J by 9 bases, with 18 bases between. This CDR3 is 13 amino acids long. Per the germline V gene, CDR1 is SQVTM and CDR2 is ANQGSEA. Written as DNA, the CDR3 is TGCAGCGTGCTGCCTAGCGATGGGGTTGAGCAGTTCTTC. Translation gives CSVLPSDGVEQFF.

This clonotype was seen just once. The chain recombines TRBV5-1 with TRBJ2-7; TRBD2 agrees at 8 bases. Germline lookup yields CDR1 SGHRS and CDR2 YFSETQ. The CDR3 sequence is 15 residues long. After removal of 0 bases from V and 3 bases from J, the junction contained 5 bases not matched to a gene. CDR3 region: CASSLAESGGYEQYF. CDR3 bases: TGCGCCAGCAGCTTGGCCGAGAGCGGGGGCTACGAGCAGTACTTC.

This clonotype came up a few times. J is TRBJ2-5 and V is TRBV30, with TRBD2 matching over 9 bases. CDR3 length: 14 amino acids. The V segment lost 4 bases and the J segment 5 bases; nucleotides outside the gene matches: 8. Germline V gives CDR1 GTSNPN, CDR2 SVGIG (reference sequence). CDR3 in amino acids: CAWNSVAGGETQYF. Here the CDR3 DNA reads TGTGCCTGGAATAGCGTTGCGGGAGGGGAGACCCAGTACTTC.

This clonotype was picked up a small number of times. The chain joins TRBV6-1 to TRBJ2-7; no definite D call. Trimming cost V 4 bases and J 4 bases, with 8 bases left between them. CDR1 is MNHNS and CDR2 is SASEGT in the germline V gene. This CDR3 is 12 amino acids long. The CDR3: CASSGHGYEQYF. Written as DNA, the CDR3 is TGTGCCAGCAGTGGTCACGGGTACGAGCAGTACTTC.

The CDR3 DNA sequence: TGTGCCGGTGGACAGGCCGGGGAGCTGTTTTTT. This gives the protein CAGGQAGELFF. V gene TRBV6-1 combines with J gene TRBJ2-2; the match to TRBD1 covers 7 bases. The CDR3 extends over 11 amino acids. J gave up 6 bases and V 11 bases, and 3 bases lay outside the gene matches. Germline values: CDR1 MNHNS, CDR2 SASEGT.

The chain is built from TRBV12-3 or TRBV12-4 and TRBJ2-1, with a possible D match to TRBD2 (6 bases). Deletions cut 1 base from V and 3 bases from J, with 7 bases between. This CDR3 has 14 amino acids. Here the CDR3 reads CASSLGGDYNEQFF. In DNA form, the CDR3 reads TGTGCCAGCAGTTTAGGGGGGGACTACAATGAGCAGTTCTTC.

This clonotype has only a few counts. V is TRBV11-1 and J is TRBJ2-1, with 12 positions matching TRBD1. The V segment lost 5 bases and the J segment 5 bases; nucleotides outside the gene matches: 13. The CDR3 has 18 residues. Germline CDR1 reads SGHAT; CDR2 reads FQDESV (reference sequence). CDR3 residues: CASSTLTTGTGGHNEQFF. CDR3 coding DNA: TGTGCCAGCAGCACTCTCACAACCGGGACAGGGGGCCACAATGAGCAGTTCTTC.

This chain connects TRBV7-3 to TRBJ2-1; TRBD1 is a possible D gene (5 bases). The CDR3 sequence is 15 residues long. Germline CDR1 SGHTA, CDR2 FQGTGA. V was trimmed by 6 bases and J by 2 bases, leaving 14 bases between them. In DNA form, the CDR3 reads TGTGCCAGCAGGCCTCAGGGATCGCCCTACAATGAGCAGTTCTTC. It specifies CASRPQGSPYNEQFF.

The chain uses TRBV11-2 and TRBJ2-3; 10 nucleotides line up with TRBD2. CDR1 SGHAT and CDR2 FQNNGV come from the germline V gene. There are 15 residues in the CDR3. V lost 1 base, J lost 7 bases, and 5 bases stayed unmatched. Here the CDR3 DNA reads TGTGCCAGCAGCTTAGGAGCGGGGGGGCCGTATACGCAGTATTTT. It is translated as CASSLGAGGPYTQYF.

V and J are TRBV10-3 and TRBJ2-7; no reliable D call. Germline CDR1 ENHRY, CDR2 SYGVKD. The CDR3 is 15 amino acids. The germline V and J ends were trimmed by 0 bases and 0 bases, with 9 bases remaining between them. This CDR3 reads CAISESSESSYEQYF. The DNA for the CDR3 is TGTGCCATCAGTGAGTCATCAGAGAGCTCCTACGAGCAGTACTTC.